This T cell receptor beta chain was sequenced during a study of shared clonotypes between healthy human individuals. TCRdb keeps only in-frame clones here, not all; method: immunoSEQ multiplex PCR. The sample shows under 600,000 clones, around three quarters of them seen only once. Trimming at V came to 3 bases and at J to 8 bases, leaving 2 bases not matched to a gene. Germline CDR1 SQVTM, CDR2 ANQGSEA. The CDR3 spans 12 residues. This TCR was recovered from a woman in her forties in good health. Some clones in this sample may be carry-over from other donors' samples. Sample: PBMCs. The chain employs TRBV29-1 and TRBJ1-3, with 9 nucleotides matching TRBD1. CDR3 coding DNA: TGCAGCGTTGACGACAGGGGGGACACCATATATTTT. Translation gives CSVDDRGDTIYF.